Each of the 32 T cell receptor beta chains below was sequenced from the same sample in a study of blood T cell repertoires in COVID-19. The table came from immunoSEQ multiplex PCR; TCRdb's copy has only in-frame clones and leaves some out. There are 350,000 or so clones in the sample; roughly 84% occur only once, and approximately 1% lies in the top ten. Material for sequencing was PBMCs or T cells enriched from blood (not recorded which). The receptors come from a woman under 40 who had recovered from COVID-19.

CDR3 residues: CAWSLRQGGGDTQYF. In nucleotides, the CDR3 is TGTGCCTGGAGTCTCAGACAGGGTGGGGGGGATACGCAGTATTTT. The chain uses TRBV30 and TRBJ2-3; a weak D match, TRBD1 (7 bases). The ends were cut back, 2 bases at V and 6 bases at J, with 18 bases in the middle. This CDR3 is built from 15 residues. Germline V CDR1 and CDR2: GTSNPN, SVGIG (reference sequence).

V and J are TRBV6-5 and TRBJ1-1, with 7 bases aligning to TRBD1. Germline CDR1 reads MNHEY; CDR2 reads SVGAGI. V dropped 6 bases and J dropped 1; count of bases not matched to a gene: 5. CDR3 size: 14 residues. CDR3 sequence (DNA): TGTGCCAGCAGACTAGGACAGGCGAACACTGAAGCTTTCTTT. Residues: CASRLGQANTEAFF.

With regard to this clone: Different DNA sequences within this sample yield the same CDR3. The CDR3 loop reads CASSPGGYEQYF. The CDR3 nucleotides are TGTGCCAGCAGTCCGGGAGGCTACGAGCAGTACTTC. The chain couples TRBV12-3 or TRBV12-4 to TRBJ2-7; 7 positions agree with TRBD2. The CDR3 spans 12 residues. V dropped 5 bases and J dropped 3; count of bases not matched to a gene: 1.

V gene TRBV19 combines with J gene TRBJ1-1; D is uncertain. The CDR3 is 14 residues long. Germline V CDR1 and CDR2: LNHDA, SQIVND (reference sequence). Trimming left V 6 bases short and J 1 base short, with 12 bases between. The DNA of the CDR3 is TGTGCCAGTAGAAGCGGAGGAGGGAACACTGAAGCTTTCTTT. It encodes CASRSGGGNTEAFF. The whole variable domain, filled in from reference TRBV19 and TRBJ1-1, reads DGGITQSPKYLFRKEGQNVTLSCEQNLNHDAMYWYRQDPGQGLRLIYYSQIVNDFQKGDIAEGYSVSREKKESFPLTVTSAQKNPTAFYLCASRSGGGNTEAFFGQGTRLTVV.

The V and J genes are TRBV4-1 and TRBJ2-7; D is undetermined. The CDR3 length is 14 residues. CDR1 and CDR2 from the germline V gene are MGHRA and YSYEKL. V lost 1 base to trimming and J lost 3 bases, with 10 bases between them. The CDR3 here is CASSQGFPSYEQYF. The CDR3 DNA sequence: TGCGCCAGCAGCCAAGGTTTCCCCAGCTACGAGCAGTACTTC.

The chain employs TRBV28 and TRBJ1-1; the D is unclear. V lost 3 bases, J lost 4 bases, and 9 bases lay in between. This CDR3 is 13 amino acids long. Germline V gene lookup returns CDR1 MDHEN and CDR2 SYDVKM. CDR3 residues: CASSFRTATEAFF. As DNA, the CDR3 is TGTGCCAGCAGTTTTCGAACAGCCACTGAAGCTTTCTTT. The entire variable domain, with the rest obtained from reference TRBV28 and TRBJ1-1, is as follows: DVKVTQSSRYLVKRTGEKVFLECVQDMDHENMFWYRQDPGLGLRLIYFSYDVKMKEKGDIPEGYSVSREKKERFSLILESASTNQTSMYLCASSFRTATEAFFGQGTRLTVV.

The J gene is TRBJ2-3, the V gene TRBV4-3; tentatively, D is TRBD2 (5 bases). V was cut by 1 base and J by 2 bases, with 10 bases left in between. Germline CDR1 LGHNA, CDR2 YSLEER. CDR3 length equals 15 residues. The CDR3 loop is CASSQGDRDTDTQYF. CDR3 nucleotides: TGCGCCAGCAGCCAAGGTGACCGGGACACAGATACGCAGTATTTT.

The chain joins TRBV30 to TRBJ1-6; perhaps TRBD1 as D (5 bases). CDR3 length: 13 residues. Trimming shortened V by 4 bases and J by 6 bases, and 10 bases separated the two germline ends. CDR1 is GTSNPN, CDR2 SVGIG, per germline (reference sequence). The CDR3 protein is CAWIRDFNSPLHF. CDR3 bases: TGTGCCTGGATCAGGGACTTTAATTCACCCCTCCACTTT.

The chain links TRBV7-2 to TRBJ1-5, with D possibly TRBD1 on 6 matching bases. The CDR3 spans 14 residues. The V and J ends lost 6 bases and 7 bases respectively, with 16 bases between them. Looked up from germline, CDR1 is SGHTA and CDR2 is FQGNSA. The CDR3 region has the DNA TGTGCCAGCAGGGGGGGGGCAATGTCCCAGCCCCAGCATTTT. As protein: CASRGGAMSQPQHF.

This chain connects TRBV7-8 to TRBJ2-5; TRBD1 agrees at 9 bases. Unmatched junction bases numbered 3, after V lost 1 base and J lost 3 bases. The CDR3 contains 15 residues. CDR1 and CDR2 (germline): SGHVS, FQNEAQ. The CDR3 here is CASSLDRGLKETQYF. The DNA for the CDR3 is TGTGCCAGCAGCTTAGACAGGGGGCTGAAAGAGACCCAGTACTTC.

The chain uses TRBV24-1 and TRBJ2-3; 8 nucleotides match TRBD2. CDR1 is KGHDR and CDR2 is SFDVKD in the germline V gene. The CDR3 covers 15 residues. With 5 bases clipped from V and 4 bases from J, the junction kept 7 bases outside the gene matches. DNA of the CDR3: TGTGCCACCAGTGGGGGCGGGGGGCTTGCAGATACGCAGTATTTT. The encoded protein is CATSGGGGLADTQYF.

V gene TRBV5-3 combines with J gene TRBJ1-1; possibly TRBD1 for D (5 bases). TRBV5-3 is known as an ORF, though its function is uncertain. This CDR3 has 12 amino acids. V lost 5 bases to trimming and J lost 3 bases, with 8 bases between them. The CDR3: CARRGDYTEAFF. CDR3 in DNA: TGTGCCAGAAGGGGGGACTACACTGAAGCTTTCTTT.

The genes are TRBV2 and TRBJ1-2, with TRBD1 identical over 9 bases. CDR3 size: 12 residues. Germline values: CDR1 SNHLY, CDR2 FYNNEI. The V segment lost 7 bases and the J segment 7 bases; nucleotides outside the gene matches: 4. CDR3 DNA sequence: TGTGCCAGCACTCCGGGACAGGGTGGCTACACCTTC. Protein: CASTPGQGGYTF.

The chain has TRBV10-2 and TRBJ1-3; unclear D gene. This CDR3 is 13 amino acids long. Germline assignment: CDR1 WSHSY and CDR2 SAAADI. Trimming took off 3 bases at V and 0 bases at J, with 3 bases between the two ends. The DNA for the CDR3 is TGCGCCAGCAGTGAATACTCTGGAAACACCATATATTTT. Its protein is CASSEYSGNTIYF.

The chain's CDR3 is CASSPPDRASSEQYF. The CDR3 DNA follows: TGTGCCAGCTCACCGCCGGACAGGGCTTCGAGCGAGCAGTACTTC. This chain uses TRBV18 with TRBJ2-7; 8 nucleotides align to TRBD1. The junction had 10 bases not matched to a gene; V was cut back by 3 bases and J by 6 bases. Germline-derived CDR1 and CDR2 are KGHSH and LQKENI. CDR3 size: 15 residues.

The V gene is TRBV24-1, the J gene TRBJ2-1; 7 nucleotides match TRBD1. With 5 bases clipped from V and 0 bases from J, the junction kept 3 bases outside the gene matches. The CDR3 is 15 amino acids. Germline assignment: CDR1 KGHDR and CDR2 SFDVKD. As DNA, the CDR3 is TGTGCCACCAGTGTCGGACAGGTCTCCTACAATGAGCAGTTCTTC. It yields the protein CATSVGQVSYNEQFF.

This chain uses TRBV28 with TRBJ1-3, with a tentative D call TRBD1 (5 bases). CDR1 MDHEN and CDR2 SYDVKM come from the germline V gene. The CDR3 length is 16 residues. V was cut by 6 bases and J by 0 bases, with 15 bases left in between. The CDR3 region has the DNA TGTGCCAGCAGCCTGGGGGGATTCGGCTCTGGAAACACCATATATTTT. Translated: CASSLGGFGSGNTIYF.

The V gene is TRBV4-3, the J gene TRBJ1-1, with 11 bases that match TRBD1. Per the germline V gene, CDR1 is LGHNA and CDR2 is YSLEER. V shed 0 bases and J 4 bases; nucleotides not matched to a gene: 1. The CDR3 runs to 15 residues. CDR3 residues: CASSQDGTGGTEAFF. CDR3 sequence (DNA): TGCGCCAGCAGCCAAGATGGGACAGGGGGCACTGAAGCTTTCTTT.

The V gene is TRBV5-1, the J gene TRBJ1-1; D gene ambiguous. Trimming cost V 5 bases and J 1 base, with 9 bases left between them. This CDR3 comprises 13 residues. Germline values: CDR1 SGHRS, CDR2 YFSETQ. The CDR3 loop reads CASSRVGNTEAFF. As DNA, the CDR3 is TGCGCCAGCAGTAGAGTTGGGAACACTGAAGCTTTCTTT.

As DNA, the CDR3 is TGTGCCAGCAGTTTGGTGGGGGCCCGAGGATCATCGTATGGCTACACCTTC. Its protein is CASSLVGARGSSYGYTF. The chain recombines TRBV28 with TRBJ1-2; weak D call: TRBD1 (6 bases). V gave up 3 bases and J gave up 5 bases, with 22 bases separating them. Germline V gene data show CDR1 as MDHEN and CDR2 as SYDVKM. This CDR3 region has 17 residues.

The DNA of the CDR3 is TGTGCCAGCAGCTCCTCAGGGCTAGCGGGGGCCTCCACAGATACGCAGTATTTT. Translation: CASSSSGLAGASTDTQYF. J is TRBJ2-3 and V is TRBV11-2; TRBD2 matches at 10 bases. This CDR3 is built from 18 residues. Germline CDR1 is SGHAT and CDR2 is FQNNGV. V lost 4 bases, J lost 2 bases, and 12 bases stayed unmatched.

The chain recombines TRBV12-3 or TRBV12-4 with TRBJ2-1; possibly TRBD1 for D (6 bases). Trimming pared 4 bases from V and 9 bases from J, leaving 13 bases between. This CDR3 region has 13 residues. CDR3 loop: CASSSTGWGEQFF. DNA for the CDR3: TGTGCCAGCAGTTCGACAGGTTGGGGTGAGCAGTTCTTC.

V and J are TRBV10-3 and TRBJ2-7; 9 bases align to TRBD1. With V trimmed by 2 bases and J by 6 bases, 11 bases remained unmatched. Germline V gives CDR1 ENHRY, CDR2 SYGVKD. This CDR3 spans 16 amino acids. The CDR3 DNA sequence: TGTGCCATCAGTGAGCCCGGACGGGGACAGGGTCGCGAGCAGTACTTC. This codes for CAISEPGRGQGREQYF.

The chain carries TRBV7-6 and TRBJ2-2; TRBD1 aligns across 8 bases. The CDR3 has 14 amino acids. The trim removed 1 base at V and 6 bases at J, leaving 1 base unmatched. From germline, CDR1 is SGHVS and CDR2 FNYEAQ. Written as DNA, the CDR3 is TGTGCCAGCAGCTTAGAACAGGGGGCCGGGGAGCTGTTTTTT. The encoded protein is CASSLEQGAGELFF.

The chain has TRBV18 and TRBJ1-3; D might be TRBD1 (5 bases). Germline-derived CDR1 and CDR2 are KGHSH and LQKENI. The CDR3 sequence is 14 residues long. Trimming removed 1 base from V and 2 bases from J, with 6 bases in between. For the CDR3, the DNA is TGTGCCAGCTCACCACTGACAGCTGGAAACACCATATATTTT. It translates to CASSPLTAGNTIYF.

The chain combines TRBV7-6 with TRBJ2-7; D is perhaps TRBD1 (9 bases). The ends were cut back, 2 bases at V and 0 bases at J, with 20 bases in the middle. CDR3 size: 18 residues. Germline CDR1 SGHVS, CDR2 FNYEAQ. Written as DNA, the CDR3 is TGTGCCAGCAGCTTACCGTCGGGGGGGACAGGGATCTCCTACGAGCAGTACTTC. This gives the protein CASSLPSGGTGISYEQYF.

V and J are TRBV30 and TRBJ1-1, with 8 positions matching TRBD1. The V gene's germline CDR1 is GTSNPN and CDR2 SVGIG (reference sequence). The CDR3 consists of 13 residues. J was trimmed by 7 bases and V by 5 bases; bases with no gene match: 9. The CDR3 DNA reads as TGTGCCTGGTGTCGACAGGGGATCTTTGAAGCTTTCTTT. As protein: CAWCRQGIFEAFF.

Only a few counts were recorded for this clone. The rearrangement uses TRBV3-1 (or the pseudogene TRBV3-2) and TRBJ1-4, with unresolved D. The CDR3 loop spans 14 amino acids. Germline loops: CDR1 LGHDT, CDR2 YNNKEL (reference sequence). V lost 5 bases to trimming and J lost 0 bases, with 7 bases between them. For the CDR3, the DNA is TGTGCCAGCAGCAGACAAACAACTAATGAAAAACTGTTTTTT. Translating it yields CASSRQTTNEKLFF.

V is TRBV9 and J is TRBJ1-5; TRBD1 agrees at 8 bases. Losses at the gene ends were 3 bases for V and 5 bases for J; bases not matched to a gene: 4. Germline loops: CDR1 SGDLS, CDR2 YYNGEE. CDR3 length: 14 amino acids. The CDR3 nucleotides read TGTGCCAGCAGCGCCGGACAGGGAGATCAGCCCCAGCATTTT. Translating gives CASSAGQGDQPQHF.

This chain joins TRBV11-2 and TRBJ1-1; 10 nucleotides line up with TRBD1. The CDR3 is 18 residues long. CDR1 is SGHAT, CDR2 FQNNGV, per germline. With V trimmed by 1 base and J by 5 bases, 13 bases remained unmatched. The CDR3, as DNA: TGTGCCAGCAGCTTAGTTAGGGGGACAGGGGAGCTTTTTACTGAAGCTTTCTTT. Amino acid sequence: CASSLVRGTGELFTEAFF.

The chain employs TRBV24-1 and TRBJ1-6; possible D gene TRBD1, 6 bases. The CDR3 is 12 amino acids. Germline V gene lookup returns CDR1 KGHDR and CDR2 SFDVKD. Between the trimmed V and J ends, which lost 7 bases and 9 bases, there was a span of 9 bases. For the CDR3, the DNA is TGTGCCACCAGACCCAGGGGTTCACCCCTCCACTTT. It yields the protein CATRPRGSPLHF.

This chain uses TRBV29-1 with TRBJ2-7; 8 bases are a match to TRBD1. The CDR3 sequence is 11 residues long. Germline V gene data show CDR1 as SQVTM and CDR2 as ANQGSEA. J was trimmed by 5 bases and V by 6 bases; bases with no gene match: 3. DNA of the CDR3: TGCAGCGTCTCGACAGGGGACGAGCAGTACTTC. Protein: CSVSTGDEQYF.